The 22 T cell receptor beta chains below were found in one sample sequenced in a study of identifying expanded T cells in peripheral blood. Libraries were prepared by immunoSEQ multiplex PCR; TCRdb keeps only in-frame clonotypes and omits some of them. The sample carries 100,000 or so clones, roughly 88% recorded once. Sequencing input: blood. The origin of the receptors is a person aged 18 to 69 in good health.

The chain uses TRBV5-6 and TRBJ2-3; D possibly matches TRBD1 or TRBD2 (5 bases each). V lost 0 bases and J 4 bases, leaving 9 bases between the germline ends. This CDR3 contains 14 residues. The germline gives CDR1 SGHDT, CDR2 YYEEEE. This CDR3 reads CASSLEGSADTQYF. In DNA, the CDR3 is TGTGCCAGCAGCTTGGAGGGGAGTGCAGATACGCAGTATTTT.

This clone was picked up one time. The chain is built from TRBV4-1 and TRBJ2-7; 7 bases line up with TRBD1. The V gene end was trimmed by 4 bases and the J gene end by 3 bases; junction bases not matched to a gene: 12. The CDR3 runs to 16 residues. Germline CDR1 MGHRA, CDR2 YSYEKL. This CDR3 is CASSPSTGYGNYEQYF. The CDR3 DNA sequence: TGCGCCAGCAGCCCATCGACAGGGTACGGAAACTACGAGCAGTACTTC.

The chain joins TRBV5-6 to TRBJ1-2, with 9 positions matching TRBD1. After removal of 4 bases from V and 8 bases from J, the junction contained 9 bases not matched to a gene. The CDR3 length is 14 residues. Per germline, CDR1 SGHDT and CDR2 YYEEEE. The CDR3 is CASSPSGTGLGYTF. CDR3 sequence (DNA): TGTGCCAGCAGCCCATCCGGGACAGGGCTAGGCTACACCTTC.

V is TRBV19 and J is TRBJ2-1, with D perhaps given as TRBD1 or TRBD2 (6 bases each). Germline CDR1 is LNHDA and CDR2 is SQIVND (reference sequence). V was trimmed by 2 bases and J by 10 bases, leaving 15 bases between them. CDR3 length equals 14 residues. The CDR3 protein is CASSIRGAYREQFF. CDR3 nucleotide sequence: TGTGCCAGTAGTATAAGGGGGGCCTACAGGGAGCAGTTCTTC.

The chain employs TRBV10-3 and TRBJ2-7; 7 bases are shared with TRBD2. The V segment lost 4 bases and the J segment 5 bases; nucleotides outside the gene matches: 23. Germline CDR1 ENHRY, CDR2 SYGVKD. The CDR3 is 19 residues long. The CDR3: CAISASTGSFPLGRDEQYF. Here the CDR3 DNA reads TGTGCCATCAGTGCCTCGACGGGTTCATTCCCCTTGGGGAGGGACGAGCAGTACTTC.

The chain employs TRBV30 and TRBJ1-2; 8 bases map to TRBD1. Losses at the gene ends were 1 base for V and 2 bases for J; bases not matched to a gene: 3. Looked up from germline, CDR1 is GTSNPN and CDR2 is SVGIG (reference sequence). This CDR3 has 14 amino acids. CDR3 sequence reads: CAWSAWTGNYGYTF. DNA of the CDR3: TGTGCCTGGAGTGCGTGGACAGGGAACTATGGCTACACCTTC.

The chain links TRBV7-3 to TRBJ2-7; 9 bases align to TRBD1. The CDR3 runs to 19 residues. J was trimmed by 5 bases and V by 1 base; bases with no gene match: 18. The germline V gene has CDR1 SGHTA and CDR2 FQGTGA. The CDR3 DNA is TGTGCCAGCAGCTTAATGGGCCCCGGAGGGACAGGGATGTTCCACGAGCAGTACTTC. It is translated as CASSLMGPGGTGMFHEQYF.

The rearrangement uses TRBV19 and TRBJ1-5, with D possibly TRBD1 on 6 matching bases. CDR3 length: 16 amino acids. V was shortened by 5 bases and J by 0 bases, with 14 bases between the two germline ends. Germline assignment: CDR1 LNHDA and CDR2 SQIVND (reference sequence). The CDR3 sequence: CASSLGTPDSNQPQHF. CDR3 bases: TGTGCCAGTAGTCTCGGGACACCAGATAGCAATCAGCCCCAGCATTTT.

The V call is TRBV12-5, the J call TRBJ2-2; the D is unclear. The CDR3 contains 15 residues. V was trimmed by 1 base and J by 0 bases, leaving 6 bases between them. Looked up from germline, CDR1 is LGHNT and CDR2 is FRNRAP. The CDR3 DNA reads TGTGCTAGTGGTTTGGGACGGACGAACACCGGGGAGCTGTTTTTT. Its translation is CASGLGRTNTGELFF.

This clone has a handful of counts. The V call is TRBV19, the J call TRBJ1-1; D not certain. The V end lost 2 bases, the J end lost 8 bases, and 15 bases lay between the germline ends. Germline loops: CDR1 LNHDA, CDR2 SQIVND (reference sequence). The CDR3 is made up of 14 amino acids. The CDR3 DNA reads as TGTGCCAGTAGTATATTGTCCTCTGCGAGGGAAGCTTTCTTT. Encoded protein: CASSILSSAREAFF.

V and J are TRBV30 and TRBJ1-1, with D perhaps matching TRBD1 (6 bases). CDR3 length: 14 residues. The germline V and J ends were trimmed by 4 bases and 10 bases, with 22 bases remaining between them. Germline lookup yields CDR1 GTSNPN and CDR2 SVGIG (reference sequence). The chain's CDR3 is CAWTLDSLFWGAFF. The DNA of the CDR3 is TGTGCCTGGACCCTGGACAGTTTGTTTTGGGGAGCTTTCTTT.

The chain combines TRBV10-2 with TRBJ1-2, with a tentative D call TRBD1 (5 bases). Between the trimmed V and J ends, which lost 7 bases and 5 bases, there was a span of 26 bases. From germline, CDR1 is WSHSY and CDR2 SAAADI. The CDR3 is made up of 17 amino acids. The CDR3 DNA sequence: TGCGCCAGCAAGCCCGTGATGGGGGAGGGGCGCTGGTATGGCTACACCTTC. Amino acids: CASKPVMGEGRWYGYTF.

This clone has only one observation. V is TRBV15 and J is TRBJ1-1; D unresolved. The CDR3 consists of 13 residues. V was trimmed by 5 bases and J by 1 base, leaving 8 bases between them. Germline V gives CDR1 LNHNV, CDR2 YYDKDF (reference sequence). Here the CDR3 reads CATSPRENTEAFF. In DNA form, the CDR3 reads TGTGCCACCAGCCCCCGGGAGAACACTGAAGCTTTCTTT.

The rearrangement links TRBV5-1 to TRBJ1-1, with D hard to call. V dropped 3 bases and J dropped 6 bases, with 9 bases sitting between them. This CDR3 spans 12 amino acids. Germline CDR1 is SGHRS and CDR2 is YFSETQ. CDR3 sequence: CASSWSGPEAFF. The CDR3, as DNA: TGCGCCAGCAGCTGGTCAGGTCCTGAAGCTTTCTTT. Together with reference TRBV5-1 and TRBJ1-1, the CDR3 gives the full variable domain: KAGVTQTPRYLIKTRGQQVTLSCSPISGHRSVSWYQQTPGQGLQFLFEYFSETQRNKGNFPGRFSGRQFSNSRSEMNVSTLELGDSALYLCASSWSGPEAFFGQGTRLTVV.

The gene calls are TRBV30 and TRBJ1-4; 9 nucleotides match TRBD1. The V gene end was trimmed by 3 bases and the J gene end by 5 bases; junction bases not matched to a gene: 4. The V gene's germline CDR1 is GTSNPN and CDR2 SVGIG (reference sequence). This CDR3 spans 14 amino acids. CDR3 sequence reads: CAWSSGQGNEKLFF. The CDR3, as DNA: TGTGCCTGGAGCTCGGGACAGGGAAATGAAAAACTGTTTTTT.

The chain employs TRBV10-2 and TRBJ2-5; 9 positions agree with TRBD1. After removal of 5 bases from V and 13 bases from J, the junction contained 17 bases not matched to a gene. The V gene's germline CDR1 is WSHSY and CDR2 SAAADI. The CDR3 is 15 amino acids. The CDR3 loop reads CASSSSSGQGANRYF. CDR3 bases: TGCGCCAGCAGTAGTAGTTCGGGACAGGGTGCCAATCGGTACTTC.

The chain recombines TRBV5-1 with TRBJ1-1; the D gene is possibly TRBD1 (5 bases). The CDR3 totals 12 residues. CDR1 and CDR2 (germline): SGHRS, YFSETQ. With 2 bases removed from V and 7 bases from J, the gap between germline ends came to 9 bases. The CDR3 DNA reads TGCGCCAGCAGCTTAGGGGCGGGTGAAGCTTTCTTT. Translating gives CASSLGAGEAFF.

CDR3 nucleotides: TGCAGCGTTGATAGGGGGACTAGCGGCATCGGTTCCTACAATGAGCAGTTCTTC. It translates to CSVDRGTSGIGSYNEQFF. The rearrangement links TRBV29-1 to TRBJ2-1, with TRBD2 matching 11 bases. The CDR3 extends over 18 amino acids. Germline V gene data show CDR1 as SQVTM and CDR2 as ANQGSEA. V lost 3 bases to trimming and J lost 1 base; unmatched junction nucleotides: 11.

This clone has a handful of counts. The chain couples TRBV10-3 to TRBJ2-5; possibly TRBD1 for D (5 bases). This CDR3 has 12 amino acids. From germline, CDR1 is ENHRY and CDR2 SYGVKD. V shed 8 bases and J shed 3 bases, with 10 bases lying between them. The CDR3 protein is CAISKGEETQYF. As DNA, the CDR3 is TGTGCCATCTCGAAAGGGGAAGAGACCCAGTACTTC.

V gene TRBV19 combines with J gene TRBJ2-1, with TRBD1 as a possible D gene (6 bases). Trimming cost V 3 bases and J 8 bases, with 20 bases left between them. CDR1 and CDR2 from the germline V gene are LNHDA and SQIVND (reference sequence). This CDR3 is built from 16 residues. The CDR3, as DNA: TGTGCCAGTAGTATCCCTCGCAGGGGCTACGGCGATGAGCAGTTCTTC. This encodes CASSIPRRGYGDEQFF.

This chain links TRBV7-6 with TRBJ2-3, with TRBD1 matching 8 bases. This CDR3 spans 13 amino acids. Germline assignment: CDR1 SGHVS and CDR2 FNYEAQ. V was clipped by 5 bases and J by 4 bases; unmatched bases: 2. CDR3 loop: CASSVDRADTQYF. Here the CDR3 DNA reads TGTGCCAGCAGCGTGGACAGGGCAGATACGCAGTATTTT.

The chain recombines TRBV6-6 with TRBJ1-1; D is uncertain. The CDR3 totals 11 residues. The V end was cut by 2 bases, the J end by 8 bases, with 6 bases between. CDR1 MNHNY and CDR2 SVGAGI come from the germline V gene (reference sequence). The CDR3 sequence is CASSYLGEAFF. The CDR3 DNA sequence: TGTGCCAGCAGTTACCTAGGGGAAGCTTTCTTT.